The rows below give T cell receptor beta chains drawn from one sample of a study of sequential checkpoint blockade in melanoma. TCRdb's table, derived via immunoSEQ multiplex PCR, lists solely in-frame clones and lacks some. This table holds 15,000 to 20,000 clones, roughly two thirds found once. Material: CD8+ T cells sorted from blood (inferred from file names), obtained from a patient given nivolumab and ipilimumab in sequence. Receptors originate from a human donor with melanoma. Both conserved end residues are part of each CDR3. D genes are given only for firm matches.

J gene	D gene	V gene	CDR3 protein
TRBJ1-2	.	TRBV10-3	CAISESGSPRGYTF
TRBJ2-7	.	TRBV2	CASSEGQEADEQYF
TRBJ1-2	.	TRBV6-5	CASSYLGQGGYTF
TRBJ2-1	.	TRBV27	CASRRPTNYNEQFF
TRBJ2-1	TRBD2	TRBV5-1	CASSFASGGEINEQFF
TRBJ2-3	TRBD2	TRBV7-9	CASSRRPGRGYTDTQYF
TRBJ1-2	TRBD1	TRBV7-8	CASSLGTGGTYGYTF
TRBJ1-1	.	TRBV11-2	CASSLGGWTEAFF
TRBJ2-1	TRBD1	TRBV10-3	CAISGTGRINEQFF
TRBJ1-2	TRBD1	TRBV6-1	CASSDTGTGVYGYTF
TRBJ1-2	.	TRBV27	CASSLSETGGYTF
TRBJ2-2	.	TRBV15	CATSRELREGATGELFF
TRBJ2-7	.	TRBV10-3	CAISKDGQSSYEQYF
TRBJ1-5	.	TRBV5-4	CASSFGNQPQHF
TRBJ1-1	.	TRBV27	CAALSPGTEAFF
TRBJ2-7	.	TRBV25-1	CASTRLYEQYF
TRBJ2-1	.	TRBV4-1	CASSQGQPSSYNEQFF
TRBJ2-1	TRBD2	TRBV2	CASRTPQREGNYNEQFF
TRBJ2-3	.	TRBV7-2	CASTLVSGGLGIDTQYF
TRBJ2-5	TRBD2	TRBV6-5	CASSLIAGQETQYF
TRBJ2-5	TRBD1	TRBV7-6	CASSPPTGGIQETQYF
TRBJ2-3	TRBD2	TRBV9	CASSVGLAGADTQYF
TRBJ2-3	TRBD2	TRBV5-8	CASSPGLAGGDTQYF
TRBJ2-7	.	TRBV27	CASSLPRRGGAYEQYF
TRBJ1-2	.	TRBV7-2	CASSLVPGKDGYTF
.	.	TRBV7-7	CASSPSEQFYEQYF
TRBJ2-3	TRBD2	TRBV7-3	CASSIAGFLNTQYF
TRBJ2-2	.	TRBV27	CASSLRGNTGELFF
TRBJ2-1	TRBD1	TRBV27	CASSLDRGNEQFF
TRBJ2-1	TRBD1	TRBV4-2	CASSQDEETGGLSRFF